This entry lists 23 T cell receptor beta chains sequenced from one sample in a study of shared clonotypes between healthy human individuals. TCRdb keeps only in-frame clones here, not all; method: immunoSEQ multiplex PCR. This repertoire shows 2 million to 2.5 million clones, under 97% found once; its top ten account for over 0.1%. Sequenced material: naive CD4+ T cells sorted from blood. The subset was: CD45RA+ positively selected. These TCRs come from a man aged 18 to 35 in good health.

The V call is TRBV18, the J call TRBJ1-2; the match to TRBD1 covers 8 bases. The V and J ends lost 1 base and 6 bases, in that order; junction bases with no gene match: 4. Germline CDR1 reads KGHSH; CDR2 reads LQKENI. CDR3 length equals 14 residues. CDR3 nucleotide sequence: TGTGCCAGCTCACCACAACAGGGGGAAAATGGCTACACCTTC. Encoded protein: CASSPQQGENGYTF.

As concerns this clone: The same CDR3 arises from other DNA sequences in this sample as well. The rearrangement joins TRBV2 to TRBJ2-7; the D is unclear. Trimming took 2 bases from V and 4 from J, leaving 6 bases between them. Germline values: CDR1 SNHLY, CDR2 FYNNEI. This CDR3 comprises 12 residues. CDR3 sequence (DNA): TGTGCCAGCAGTGAAAGGAGTTACGAGCAGTACTTC. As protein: CASSERSYEQYF. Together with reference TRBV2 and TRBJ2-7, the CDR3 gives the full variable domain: EPEVTQTPSHQVTQMGQEVILRCVPISNHLYFYWYRQILGQKVEFLVSFYNNEISEKSEIFDDQFSVERPDGSNFTLKIRSTKLEDSAMYFCASSERSYEQYFGPGTRLTVT.

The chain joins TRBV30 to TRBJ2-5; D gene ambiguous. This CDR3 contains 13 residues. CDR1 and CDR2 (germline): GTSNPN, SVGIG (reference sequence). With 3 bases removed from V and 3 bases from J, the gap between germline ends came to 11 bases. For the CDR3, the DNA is TGTGCCTGGAGGCTCCGTAAGGAAGAGACCCAGTACTTC. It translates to CAWRLRKEETQYF.

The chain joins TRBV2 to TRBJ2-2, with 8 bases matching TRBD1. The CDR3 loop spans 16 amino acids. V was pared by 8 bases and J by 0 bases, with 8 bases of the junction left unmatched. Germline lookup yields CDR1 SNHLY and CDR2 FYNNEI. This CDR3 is CASSSQGAANTGELFF. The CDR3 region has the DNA TGTGCCAGCTCTTCTCAGGGGGCCGCGAACACCGGGGAGCTGTTTTTT. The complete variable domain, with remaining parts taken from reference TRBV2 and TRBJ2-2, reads EPEVTQTPSHQVTQMGQEVILRCVPISNHLYFYWYRQILGQKVEFLVSFYNNEISEKSEIFDDQFSVERPDGSNFTLKIRSTKLEDSAMYFCASSSQGAANTGELFFGEGSRLTVL.

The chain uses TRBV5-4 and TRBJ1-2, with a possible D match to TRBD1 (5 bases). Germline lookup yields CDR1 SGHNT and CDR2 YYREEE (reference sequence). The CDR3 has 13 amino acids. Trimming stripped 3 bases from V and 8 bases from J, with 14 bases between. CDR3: CASSSQQGGGYTF. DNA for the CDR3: TGTGCCAGCAGCTCTCAGCAGGGAGGCGGCTACACCTTC. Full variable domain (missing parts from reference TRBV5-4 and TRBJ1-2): ETGVTQSPTHLIKTRGQQVTLRCSSQSGHNTVSWYQQALGQGPQFIFQYYREEENGRGNFPPRFSGLQFPNYSSELNVNALELDDSALYLCASSSQQGGGYTFGSGTRLTVV.

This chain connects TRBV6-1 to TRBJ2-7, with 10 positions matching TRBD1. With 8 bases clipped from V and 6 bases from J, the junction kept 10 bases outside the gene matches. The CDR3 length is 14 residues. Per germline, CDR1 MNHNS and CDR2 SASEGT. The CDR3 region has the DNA TGTGCCAGCTCCCGACAGGGGGCGTCAGGCGAGCAGTACTTC. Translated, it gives CASSRQGASGEQYF.

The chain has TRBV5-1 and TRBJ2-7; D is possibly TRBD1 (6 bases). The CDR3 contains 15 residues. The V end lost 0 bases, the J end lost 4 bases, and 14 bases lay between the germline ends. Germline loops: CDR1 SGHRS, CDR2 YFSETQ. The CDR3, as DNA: TGCGCCAGCAGCTTGGCCGGGACAAACAATTACGAGCAGTACTTC. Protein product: CASSLAGTNNYEQYF.

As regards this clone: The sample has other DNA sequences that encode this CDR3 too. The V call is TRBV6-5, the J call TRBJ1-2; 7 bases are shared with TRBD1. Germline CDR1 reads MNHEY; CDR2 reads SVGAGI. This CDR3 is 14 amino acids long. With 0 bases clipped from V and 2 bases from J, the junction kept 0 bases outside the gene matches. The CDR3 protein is CASSYSRGNYGYTF. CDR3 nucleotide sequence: TGTGCCAGCAGTTACTCCAGGGGGAACTATGGCTACACCTTC.

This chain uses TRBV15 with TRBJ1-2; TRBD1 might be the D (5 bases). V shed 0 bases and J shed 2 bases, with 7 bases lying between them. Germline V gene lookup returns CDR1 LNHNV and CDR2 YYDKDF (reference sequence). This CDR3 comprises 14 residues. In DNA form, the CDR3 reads TGTGCCACCAGCAGAGATCGACAGAACTATGGCTACACCTTC. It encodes CATSRDRQNYGYTF. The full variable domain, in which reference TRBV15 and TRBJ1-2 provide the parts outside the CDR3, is DAMVIQNPRYQVTQFGKPVTLSCSQTLNHNVMYWYQQKSSQAPKLLFHYYDKDFNNEADTPDNFQSRRPNTSFCFLDIRSPGLGDTAMYLCATSRDRQNYGYTFGSGTRLTVV.

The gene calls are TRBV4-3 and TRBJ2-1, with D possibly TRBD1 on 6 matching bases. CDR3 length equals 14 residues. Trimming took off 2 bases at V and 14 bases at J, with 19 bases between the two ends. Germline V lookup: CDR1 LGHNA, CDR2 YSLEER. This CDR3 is CASSQLAGTKGEFF. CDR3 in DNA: TGCGCCAGCAGCCAATTAGCTGGGACCAAGGGGGAGTTCTTC.

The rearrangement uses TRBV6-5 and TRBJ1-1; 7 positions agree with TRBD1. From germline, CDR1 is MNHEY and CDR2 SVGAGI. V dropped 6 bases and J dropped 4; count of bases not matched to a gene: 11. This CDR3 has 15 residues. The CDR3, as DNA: TGTGCCAGCAGGGAGGAGACAGGGTACGGCACTGAAGCTTTCTTT. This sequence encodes CASREETGYGTEAFF.

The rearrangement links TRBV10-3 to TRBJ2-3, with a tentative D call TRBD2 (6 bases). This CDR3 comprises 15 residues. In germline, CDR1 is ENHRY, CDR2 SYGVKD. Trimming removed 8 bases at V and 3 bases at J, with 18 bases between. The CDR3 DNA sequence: TGTGCCATCCTAATAATGGCGGGAAGTACAGATACGCAGTATTTT. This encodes CAILIMAGSTDTQYF.

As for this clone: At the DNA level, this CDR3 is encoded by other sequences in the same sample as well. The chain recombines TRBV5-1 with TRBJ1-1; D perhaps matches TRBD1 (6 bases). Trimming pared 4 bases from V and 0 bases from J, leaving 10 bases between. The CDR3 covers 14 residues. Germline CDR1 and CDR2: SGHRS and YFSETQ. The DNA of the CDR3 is TGCGCCAGCAGCCCGGACAGACTGAACACTGAAGCTTTCTTT. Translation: CASSPDRLNTEAFF.

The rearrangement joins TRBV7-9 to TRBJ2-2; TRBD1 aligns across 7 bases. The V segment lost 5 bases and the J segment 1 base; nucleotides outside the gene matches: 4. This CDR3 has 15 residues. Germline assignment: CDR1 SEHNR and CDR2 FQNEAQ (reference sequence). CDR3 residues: CASSQDRVNTGELFF. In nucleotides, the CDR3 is TGTGCCAGCAGCCAAGACAGGGTGAACACCGGGGAGCTGTTTTTT.

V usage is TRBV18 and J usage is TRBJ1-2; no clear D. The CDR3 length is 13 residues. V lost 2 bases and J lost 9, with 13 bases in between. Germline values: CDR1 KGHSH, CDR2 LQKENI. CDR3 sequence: CASSPGEGVSYTF. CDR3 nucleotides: TGTGCCAGCTCACCAGGGGAAGGTGTAAGCTACACCTTC. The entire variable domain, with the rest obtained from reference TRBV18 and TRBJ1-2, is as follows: NAGVMQNPRHLVRRRGQEARLRCSPMKGHSHVYWYRQLPEEGLKFMVYLQKENIIDESGMPKERFSAEFPKEGPSILRIQQVVRGDSAAYFCASSPGEGVSYTFGSGTRLTVV.

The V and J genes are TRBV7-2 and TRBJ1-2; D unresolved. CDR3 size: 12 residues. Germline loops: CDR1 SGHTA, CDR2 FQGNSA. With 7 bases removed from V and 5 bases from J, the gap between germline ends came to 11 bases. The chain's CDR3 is CASTVPSYGYTF. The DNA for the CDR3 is TGTGCCAGCACGGTTCCCTCATATGGCTACACCTTC. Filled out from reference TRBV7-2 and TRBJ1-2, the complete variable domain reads GAGVSQSPSNKVTEKGKDVELRCDPISGHTALYWYRQSLGQGLEFLIYFQGNSAPDKSGLPSDRFSAERTGGSVSTLTIQRTQQEDSAVYLCASTVPSYGYTFGSGTRLTVV.

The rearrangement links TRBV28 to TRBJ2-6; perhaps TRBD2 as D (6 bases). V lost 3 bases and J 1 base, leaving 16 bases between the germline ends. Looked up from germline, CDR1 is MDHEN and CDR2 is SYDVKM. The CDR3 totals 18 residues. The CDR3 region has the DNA TGTGCCAGCAGTTTTAGAATGGGGACTTTTTCTGGGGCCAACGTCCTGACTTTC. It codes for CASSFRMGTFSGANVLTF.

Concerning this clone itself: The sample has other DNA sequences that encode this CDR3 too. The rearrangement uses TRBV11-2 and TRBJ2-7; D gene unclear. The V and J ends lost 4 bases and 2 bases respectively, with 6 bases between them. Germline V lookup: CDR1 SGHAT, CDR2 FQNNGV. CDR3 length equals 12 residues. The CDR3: CASSSSPYEQYF. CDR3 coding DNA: TGTGCCAGCAGCTCCTCTCCCTACGAGCAGTACTTC.

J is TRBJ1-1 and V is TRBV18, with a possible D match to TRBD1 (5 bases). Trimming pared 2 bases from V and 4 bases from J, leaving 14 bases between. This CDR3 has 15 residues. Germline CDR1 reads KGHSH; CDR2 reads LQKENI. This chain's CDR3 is CASSPEGPTSTEAFF. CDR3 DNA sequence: TGTGCCAGCTCACCAGAGGGACCTACAAGCACTGAAGCTTTCTTT.

The CDR3 is CASSLTGGNTYEQYF. CDR3 DNA: TGCGCCAGCAGCTTGACAGGGGGCAACACCTACGAGCAGTACTTC. This chain links TRBV5-1 with TRBJ2-7; 9 bases match TRBD1. V gave up 1 base and J gave up 2 bases; unmatched junction bases: 4. In germline, CDR1 is SGHRS, CDR2 YFSETQ. This CDR3 comprises 15 residues.

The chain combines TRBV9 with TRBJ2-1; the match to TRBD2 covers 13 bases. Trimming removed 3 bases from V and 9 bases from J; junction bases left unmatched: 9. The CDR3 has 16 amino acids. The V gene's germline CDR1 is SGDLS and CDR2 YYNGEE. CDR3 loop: CASSDDGLAGVLEQFF. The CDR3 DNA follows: TGTGCCAGCAGCGACGATGGACTAGCGGGAGTGCTTGAGCAGTTCTTC.

As DNA, the CDR3 is TGTGCCAGCAGCTTTCGGACAGCAGTCCAAGAGACCCAGTACTTC. Its translation: CASSFRTAVQETQYF. The rearrangement joins TRBV11-1 to TRBJ2-5, with D perhaps TRBD1 (6 bases). CDR3 size: 15 residues. Trimming pared 3 bases from V and 1 base from J, leaving 12 bases between. CDR1 is SGHAT, CDR2 FQDESV, per germline (reference sequence).

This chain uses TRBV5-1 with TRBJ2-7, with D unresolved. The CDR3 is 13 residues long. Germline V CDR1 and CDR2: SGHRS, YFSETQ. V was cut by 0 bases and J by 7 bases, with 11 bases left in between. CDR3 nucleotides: TGCGCCAGCAGCTTGGAACAAGTTTGGGAGCAGTACTTC. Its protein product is CASSLEQVWEQYF.